This TCR beta chain was recorded in a study of cytotoxic CD8 clonotypes in ibrutinib-treated CLL. Repertoires were generated with immunoSEQ multiplex PCR, while TCRdb's copy carries only in-frame clones and drops some. The sample records about 160,000 clones, roughly 86% being singletons. This specimen was PBMCs, taken after 12 months of ibrutinib treatment. This sequence originates from a human donor with chronic lymphocytic leukemia.

The CDR3 here is CASSLEAADTQYF. The CDR3 DNA sequence: TGTGCCAGCAGCTTAGAGGCGGCAGATACGCAGTATTTT. The V gene is TRBV7-3, the J gene TRBJ2-3; D is uncertain. CDR1 and CDR2 (germline): SGHTA, FQGTGA. This CDR3 has 13 residues. Trimming pared 2 bases from V and 4 bases from J, leaving 7 bases between.